The 2 T cell receptor beta chains below come from one sample, sequenced in a study of cytomegalovirus exposure and HLA in healthy donors. The PCR was carried out with 60 Vbeta primers and 13 Jbeta primers. The data were produced by immunoSEQ multiplex PCR, yet TCRdb's version contains in-frame clones alone and is incomplete. Its clone listing holds about 140,000 clones. Sequencing was done on a sample of PBMCs. Receptor source: a woman aged 18 to 35 in good health and CMV-seronegative.

The V call is TRBV7-2, the J call TRBJ1-1, with 7 positions matching TRBD1. This CDR3 is built from 16 residues. Germline V gene lookup returns CDR1 SGHTA and CDR2 FQGNSA. Trimming at V came to 5 bases and at J to 0 bases, leaving 9 bases not matched to a gene. CDR3 coding DNA: TGTGCCAGCAGCCCCAGGGACAGAGCGGTGAACACTGAAGCTTTCTTT. As protein: CASSPRDRAVNTEAFF.

V usage is TRBV2 and J usage is TRBJ1-6; 7 bases align to TRBD1. Germline CDR1 and CDR2: SNHLY and FYNNEI. Trimming at V came to 3 bases and at J to 0 bases, leaving 5 bases not matched to a gene. This CDR3 comprises 17 residues. The CDR3 here is CASSEGQKSSYNSPLHF. The CDR3 DNA reads as TGTGCCAGCAGTGAGGGACAGAAGAGCTCCTATAATTCACCCCTCCACTTT.